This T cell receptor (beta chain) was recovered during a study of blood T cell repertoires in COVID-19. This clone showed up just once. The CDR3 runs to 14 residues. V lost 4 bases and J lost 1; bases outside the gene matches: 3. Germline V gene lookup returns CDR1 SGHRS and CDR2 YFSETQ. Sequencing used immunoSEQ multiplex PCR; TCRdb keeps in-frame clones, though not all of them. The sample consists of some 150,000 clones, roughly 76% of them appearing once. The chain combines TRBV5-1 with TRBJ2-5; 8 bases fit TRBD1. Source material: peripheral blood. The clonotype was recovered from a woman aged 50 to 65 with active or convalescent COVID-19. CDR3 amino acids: CASSMGQVQETQYF. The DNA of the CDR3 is TGCGCCAGCAGCATGGGACAGGTCCAAGAGACCCAGTACTTC.